Here is one T cell receptor beta chain with its context. Its antigen is unknown. No much larger clone is present one base from it, and per-base qualities are unavailable. The immunoSEQ Assay, a bias-controlled multiplex PCR, was used to amplify TCRbeta CDR3 regions from genomic DNA. The study's own analysis went as follows. Nucleated cell counts per sample were estimated from amplification of reference gene primers within the assay. To quantify the absolute abundance of each unique TCRbeta CDR3 rearrangement, sequence reads were collapsed and filtered. For each sample, productive Simpson clonality was calculated as the square root of Simpson's diversity index over productive rearrangements. TCRdb took over this immuneACCESS table, retaining in-frame rearrangements with V and J assigned. Such tables are incomplete; in checked studies, under half of the missing clones stem from an unresolved V gene, and the remainder is unexplained. V, J and clone size are those of that table, while D and trimming were read from the DNA. The sample yields under 450,000 clones; 70% to 90% were counted once. 1.3% of the sample rests with the top ten.

Enrolling through a virtual design, the prospective study's participants ranged in age from roughly 18 to 95 years and lived across approximately 25 United States geographic areas. To assign participants to cohorts, the prospective study relied on clinical history that participants themselves reported in a screening survey and a study questionnaire. ImmuneRACE Cohort 3 recovered participants were defined by two consecutive negative NP/OP PCR tests, healthcare professional clearance, or symptom resolution. In the prospective study, whole blood, serum and a nasopharyngeal or oropharyngeal swab were collected from each participant by mobile phlebotomists. Participants in the prospective study had the option to provide additional blood draws and questionnaires over a roughly two-month period. Before DNA extraction, prospective study blood samples were shipped either frozen or at room temperature. The sample originates from a study of blood T cell repertoires in COVID-19 (dated by TCRdb to about 2020). Concerning the study at large: Samples covering the acute and convalescent phases of COVID-19 were provided by collaborators in the United States, Italy and Spain. The prospective study material was composed of cDNA or gDNA derived from T cells, B-cell-depleted T cells, or PBMCs. The sample metadata nearly always contained a de-identified subject ID, COVID-19 status, age in years and sex. Where HLA class I and class II types were available, the types were taken from metadata supplied by the sample provider, not from assay-based typing. The samples were drawn from the first 160 participants of the ongoing ImmuneRACE study and from roughly 1,300 subjects provided by 6 global collaborators. The repertoires were released in a freely available public database intended as a resource for research on the immune response to SARS-CoV-2. Subjects who had been exposed to COVID-19, were actively infected with it, or had recovered from it provided the deeply sampled blood TCRbeta repertoires that made up the dataset.

Results and caveats for the whole study, not just this receptor: How much clinical and demographic metadata was included differed by source and by participant, and the metadata was provided uncurated.

The specimen sequenced was PBMCs or T cells enriched from blood (not recorded which). The TCR sequence derives from a man aged 25 to 40 who had recovered from COVID-19.

The CDR3 protein sequence reads: CASREAGDYGYTF. The DNA sequence reads TGTGCCAGTAGGGAGGCAGGTGACTATGGCTACACCTTC. Recombination linked TRBV19 to TRBJ1-2; the D gene lacks a confident call. Deletion took 6 bases off V and 3 bases off J, with a span of 11 bases between the germline ends. CDR1 and CDR2 (LNHDA, SQIVND) derive from the germline V gene (reference sequence). From its cysteine to its phenylalanine, the CDR3 spans 13 amino acids. CDR3 DNA only is kept here, 39 bases in frame from base 1. The full variable domain, completed from the reference TRBV19 and TRBJ1-2 proteins outside the CDR3, reads DGGITQSPKYLFRKEGQNVTLSCEQNLNHDAMYWYRQDPGQGLRLIYYSQIVNDFQKGDIAEGYSVSREKKESFPLTVTSAQKNPTAFYLCASREAGDYGYTFGSGTRLTVV.